The 22 T cell receptor beta chains below all came from one sample that was sequenced in a study of blood T cells in healthy people across ages. The authors ran a second PCR of 7 to 11 cycles using a sample-barcoded 5' primer and a J-beta primer mix. TCRdb called the 5' RACE reads again in MiXCR, with one record for every CDR3 protein. The profile shows around 1.7 million distinct CDR3 sequences, roughly 27% of them singletons. Sequenced sample: blood. The origin of the receptors is a woman under 40 in good health.

This chain joins TRBV20-1 and TRBJ2-5, with a tentative D call TRBD1 (5 bases). The CDR3 has 14 amino acids. CDR1 is DFQATT, CDR2 SNEGSKA, per germline (reference sequence). V was clipped by 3 bases and J by 2 bases, with 13 bases between them. In nucleotides, the CDR3 is TGCAGTGCTAGCATTGTCCAGGGTCAAGAGACCCAGTACTTC. This codes for CSASIVQGQETQYF.

This clonotype was seen at least ten times. This rearrangement joins TRBV25-1 to TRBJ2-7, with a tentative D call TRBD2 (5 bases). CDR3 length: 13 residues. Germline V gene lookup returns CDR1 MGHDK and CDR2 SYGVNS. The ends were cut back, 8 bases at V and 5 bases at J, with 16 bases in the middle. The CDR3 is CASSPSPGDEQYF. The CDR3 bases are TGTGCCAGCTCTCCTTCGCCCGGGGACGAGCAGTACTTC.

This chain uses TRBV6-5 with TRBJ1-5; no clear D gene. V lost 2 bases and J lost 3, with 8 bases in between. The germline gives CDR1 MNHEY, CDR2 SVGAGI. The CDR3 is made up of 14 amino acids. This CDR3 is CASSYLGNNQPQHF. DNA of the CDR3: TGTGCCAGCAGTTACCTGGGGAACAATCAGCCCCAGCATTTT.

Only a few counts were recorded for this clonotype. A much larger clone sits a single nucleotide away, making a read error possible. The chain joins TRBV29-1 to TRBJ2-4; no clear D gene. Matching the DNA end better, TRBJ2-7 makes the J call doubtful. In germline, CDR1 is SQVTM, CDR2 ANQGSEA. There are 12 residues in the CDR3. In DNA form, the CDR3 reads TGCAGCGTAGCCGGGTCTTGGTACGAGCAGTACTTC. Translation gives CSVAGSWYEQYF.

On this clonotype: This could be a read error, since a much larger clone is one nucleotide away. J is TRBJ2-2 and V is TRBV6-1, with 11 bases fitting TRBD2. The germline V gene has CDR1 MNHNS and CDR2 SASEGT. V was clipped by 2 bases and J by 4 bases; unmatched bases: 9. CDR3 length: 18 amino acids. The CDR3 loop reads CASSELAGGLMSTGELFF. For the CDR3, the DNA is TGTGCCAGCAGTGAACTAGCGGGGGGCCTAATGAGCACCGGGGAGCTGTTTTTT.

V is TRBV20-1 and J is TRBJ2-1; D gene unclear. The CDR3 is 15 residues long. The ends were cut back, 2 bases at V and 0 bases at J, with 11 bases in the middle. CDR1 is DFQATT, CDR2 SNEGSKA, per germline (reference sequence). The CDR3 protein is CSARTTVSSYNEQFF. CDR3 DNA sequence: TGCAGTGCTAGAACCACGGTGAGCTCCTACAATGAGCAGTTCTTC.

The V and J genes are TRBV3-1 and TRBJ2-3, with D possibly matching TRBD1 (6 bases). With 1 base removed from V and 6 bases from J, the gap between germline ends came to 11 bases. This CDR3 has 14 residues. Germline CDR1 reads LGHDT; CDR2 reads YNNKEL (reference sequence). The CDR3 coding sequence is TGTGCCAGCAGCCAAGGAGACAGGCTGGATACGCAGTATTTT. The encoded protein is CASSQGDRLDTQYF.

J is TRBJ2-1 and V is TRBV21-1; the table gives TRBD2 as D, unverified against the DNA. TRBV21-1 is given as a pseudogene. The CDR3 totals 12 residues. This CDR3 reads CASSKVGPEQFF. The CDR3 region has the DNA TGTGCCAGCAGCAAAGTGGGCCCTGAGCAGTTCTTC.

The CDR3 nucleotides are TGTGCCAGCAGCCCGTCGACAGTCGGGGAGGGCTACACCTTC. Its protein is CASSPSTVGEGYTF. This chain uses TRBV5-5 with TRBJ1-2; tentatively, D is TRBD1 (5 bases). The germline CDR1 and CDR2 sequences are SGHKS and YYEKEE (reference sequence). The CDR3 sequence is 14 residues long. V lost 4 bases, J lost 8 bases, and 18 bases lay in between.

There are many counts of this clonotype. V gene TRBV20-1 combines with J gene TRBJ1-6, with D perhaps matching TRBD1 (5 bases). Trimming took off 3 bases at V and 12 bases at J, with 18 bases between the two ends. Germline V lookup: CDR1 DFQATT, CDR2 SNEGSKA (reference sequence). The length of the CDR3 is 14 residues. The CDR3 nucleotides are TGCAGTGCTAGTGGGGACCTCATGCTGGAACCCCTCCACTTT. Protein sequence: CSASGDLMLEPLHF.

This clonotype was picked up many times. The CDR3, as DNA: TGCAGCGTTGTCCAGGGGGGGGTCACAGATACGCAGTATTTT. Its translation is CSVVQGGVTDTQYF. The chain uses TRBV29-1 and TRBJ2-3; tentatively, D is TRBD1 or TRBD2 (7 bases each). Looked up from germline, CDR1 is SQVTM and CDR2 is ANQGSEA. V was pared by 4 bases and J by 2 bases, with 13 bases between. CDR3 length: 14 residues.

This clonotype was detected a few times. The V and J genes are TRBV11-2 and TRBJ2-7, with D perhaps assigned TRBD1 or TRBD2 (5 bases each). Trimming shortened V by 5 bases and J by 5 bases, and 16 bases separated the two germline ends. The germline CDR1 and CDR2 sequences are SGHAT and FQNNGV. This CDR3 region has 14 residues. The CDR3 loop is CASSPTGPLDEQYF. The CDR3 DNA is TGTGCCAGCAGCCCCACGGGGCCTCTAGACGAGCAGTACTTC.

This clonotype has ten or more counts. This chain links TRBV20-1 with TRBJ1-5; D gene unclear. This CDR3 is built from 13 residues. Trimming took off 1 base at V and 3 bases at J, with 7 bases between the two ends. In germline, CDR1 is DFQATT, CDR2 SNEGSKA (reference sequence). This chain's CDR3 is CSARVGANQPQHF. The CDR3 DNA reads as TGCAGTGCTAGAGTGGGCGCCAATCAGCCCCAGCATTTT.

The chain combines TRBV27 with TRBJ1-6; no firm D call. CDR1 and CDR2 from the germline V gene are MNHEY and SMNVEV (reference sequence). Trimming removed 7 bases from V and 7 bases from J, with 11 bases in between. CDR3 length equals 13 residues. The CDR3 region has the DNA TGTGCCAGCACTTCCTGGAGGAATTCACCCCTCCACTTT. It yields the protein CASTSWRNSPLHF.

This chain connects TRBV12-3 or TRBV12-4 to TRBJ1-1; D might be TRBD1 (6 bases). V lost 8 bases and J lost 11, with 12 bases in between. This CDR3 has 10 amino acids. CDR3 loop: CASGWGAAFF. In DNA, the CDR3 is TGTGCCAGCGGATGGGGGGCCGCTTTCTTT.

The rearrangement uses TRBV27 and TRBJ1-3; 10 nucleotides align to TRBD1. The CDR3 runs 17 residues. After removal of 6 bases from V and 0 bases from J, the junction contained 8 bases not matched to a gene. From germline, CDR1 is MNHEY and CDR2 SMNVEV (reference sequence). This CDR3 is CASSRGTGASSGNTIYF. CDR3 nucleotides: TGTGCCAGCAGCCGAGGGACAGGGGCTTCCTCTGGAAACACCATATATTTT.

This clonotype is a singleton in its sample. Relative to the germline gene, one junction end is altered; a read error may explain this. The J gene is TRBJ1-1, the V gene TRBV20-1; no definite D call. This CDR3 region has 13 residues. Germline CDR1 and CDR2: DFQATT and SNEGSKA (reference sequence). CDR3 in DNA: TGCAGTACTAGAGGCAGAGAGAACACTGAAGCTTTCTTT. Amino acids: CSTRGRENTEAFF.

In its sample, this clonotype was seen a few times. The V and J genes are TRBV20-1 and TRBJ2-1; the D is unclear. Germline V gives CDR1 DFQATT, CDR2 SNEGSKA (reference sequence). V dropped 1 base and J dropped 6 bases, with 13 bases sitting between them. There are 14 residues in the CDR3. CDR3 residues: CSARVQDTLNEQFF. In DNA form, the CDR3 reads TGCAGTGCTAGAGTGCAGGATACACTCAATGAGCAGTTCTTC.

A note on this clonotype: Given a much more abundant clone one base away, this may be a read error. The chain has TRBV5-1 and TRBJ2-1, with D unresolved. Trimming shortened V by 3 bases and J by 6 bases, and 7 bases separated the two germline ends. CDR1 is SGHRS and CDR2 is YFSETQ in the germline V gene. The CDR3 is 12 residues long. The CDR3 sequence: CASSSMSNEQFF. The CDR3, as DNA: TGCGCCAGCAGCTCGATGAGCAATGAGCAGTTCTTC.

This clonotype was recorded many times. This chain connects TRBV29-1 to TRBJ2-7; 7 bases are a match to TRBD1. The CDR3 extends over 14 amino acids. V was pared by 6 bases and J by 6 bases, with 14 bases of the junction left unmatched. Germline CDR1 reads SQVTM; CDR2 reads ANQGSEA. CDR3 in DNA: TGCAGCGTCGCCCGGTTGACAGGGATCGGCGAGCAGTACTTC. This encodes CSVARLTGIGEQYF.

This clonotype was picked up a small number of times. The genes are TRBV6-6 and TRBJ1-1; 9 bases line up with TRBD1. The CDR3 sequence is 13 residues long. Per the germline V gene, CDR1 is MNHNY and CDR2 is SVGAGI (reference sequence). After removal of 7 bases from V and 5 bases from J, the junction contained 5 bases not matched to a gene. The CDR3 sequence: CASTDRGGTEAFF. The CDR3 DNA reads as TGTGCCAGCACCGACAGGGGGGGTACTGAAGCTTTCTTT.

The sample holds many counts of this clonotype. This chain uses TRBV10-3 with TRBJ2-7; D possibly corresponds to TRBD2 (6 bases). V was pared by 4 bases and J by 0 bases, with 10 bases between. The CDR3 has 14 amino acids. The germline gives CDR1 ENHRY, CDR2 SYGVKD. CDR3 bases: TGTGCCATCAGTGGGCTAGCGAGCTCCTACGAGCAGTACTTC. Translating gives CAISGLASSYEQYF.